These 2 T cell receptor beta chains originate from one sample sequenced in a study of shared clonotypes between healthy human individuals. Some clones are missing from TCRdb's copy, which holds only in-frame ones; the method was immunoSEQ multiplex PCR. The table shows over a million clones, with around 97% occurring only once. The specimen sequenced was naive CD4+ T cells sorted from blood. Described subset: CD45RA+ positively selected. These receptors all stem from a man aged 25 to 45 in good health.

The chain carries TRBV18 and TRBJ1-4; D is unclear. Trimming took off 4 bases at V and 8 bases at J, with 14 bases between the two ends. Germline-derived CDR1 and CDR2 are KGHSH and LQKENI. There are 14 residues in the CDR3. The CDR3 loop is CASSHRAREEKLFF. CDR3 sequence (DNA): TGTGCCAGCTCACACCGGGCCAGAGAAGAAAAACTGTTTTTT. The full variable domain, with the rest looked up from reference TRBV18 and TRBJ1-4, is NAGVMQNPRHLVRRRGQEARLRCSPMKGHSHVYWYRQLPEEGLKFMVYLQKENIIDESGMPKERFSAEFPKEGPSILRIQQVVRGDSAAYFCASSHRAREEKLFFGSGTQLSVL.

The chain uses TRBV5-4 and TRBJ1-3; a weak D match, TRBD1 (5 bases). This CDR3 is 15 amino acids long. V lost 0 bases and J lost 4, with 11 bases in between. Per germline, CDR1 SGHNT and CDR2 YYREEE (reference sequence). The CDR3 nucleotides read TGTGCCAGCAGCTTGGGGGGCAGTTCAGGAAACACCATATATTTT. Translating gives CASSLGGSSGNTIYF.